This record concerns one TCR beta chain sequence. The data were taken from a study of blood T cell repertoires in COVID-19. CDR3 length equals 13 residues. The ends were cut back, 4 bases at V and 3 bases at J, with 12 bases in the middle. Germline CDR1 is SQVTM and CDR2 is ANQGSEA. The protocol was immunoSEQ multiplex PCR, while the TCRdb copy is restricted to in-frame clones and leaves out a portion. Of hundreds of thousands of clones listed, 88% are singletons. Sequences were obtained from PBMCs or T cells enriched from blood (not recorded which). This TCR derives from a woman aged 50 to 60 who had recovered from COVID-19. The chain is built from TRBV29-1 and TRBJ1-1; possible D gene TRBD1, 5 bases. In DNA form, the CDR3 reads TGCAGCGTTGTGGCGGGGGGGGACACTGAAGCTTTCTTT. It encodes CSVVAGGDTEAFF.